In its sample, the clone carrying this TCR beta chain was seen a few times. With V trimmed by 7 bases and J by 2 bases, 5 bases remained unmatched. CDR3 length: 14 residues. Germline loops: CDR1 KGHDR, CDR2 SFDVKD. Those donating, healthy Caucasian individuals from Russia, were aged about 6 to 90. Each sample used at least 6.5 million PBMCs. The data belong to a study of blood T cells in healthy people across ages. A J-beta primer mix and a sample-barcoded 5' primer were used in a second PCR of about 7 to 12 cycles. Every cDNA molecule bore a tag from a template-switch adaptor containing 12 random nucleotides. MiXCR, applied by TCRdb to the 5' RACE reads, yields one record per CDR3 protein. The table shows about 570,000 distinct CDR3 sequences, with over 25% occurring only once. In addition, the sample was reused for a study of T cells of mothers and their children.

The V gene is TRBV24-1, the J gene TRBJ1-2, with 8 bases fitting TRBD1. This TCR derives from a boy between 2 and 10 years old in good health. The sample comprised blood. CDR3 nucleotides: TGTGCCACCAGGCTACAGGGGGGAAACTATGGCTACACCTTC. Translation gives CATRLQGGNYGYTF.